The following is a T cell receptor (beta chain) sequence with its context. The target of this receptor is not known. No quality values exist for individual bases; no much larger clone is one base distant. The data originate from a study of naive and memory T cell subsets (dated by TCRdb to 2016 to 2017). With regard to the full study: The figure summarizing the skin biopsy and whole blood samples listed roughly ten blood donors, 7 tuberculin skin test biopsies and 3 saline control biopsies. Skin biopsies were taken from tuberculin skin test sites or from saline-injected control sites and were processed for RNA extraction as described before. PCR2 was typically run as a SYBR Green qPCR and stopped at a set threshold, although low-input samples could use end-point PCR of 5 to 6 cycles instead. Points the paper makes about the study in general: Both types of skin biopsy reportedly yielded TCR sequences, though far more TCRs came from tuberculin skin test sites. The larger number of TCRs at tuberculin skin test sites was interpreted as T cell infiltration of a delayed type IV hypersensitivity reaction. The RNA-based method was acknowledged to be potentially sensitive to changes in TCR transcripts with T cell activation and differentiation. The paper did not give details on skin biopsy collection and RNA processing but referred to earlier studies for those details.

The intended sense of this specimen's treatment or condition label: skin biopsy from PPD injection site in Mantoux-positive individual. A robust, sensitive protocol for the amplification, sequencing and analysis of TCRs was described in the study, in which 3' ligation of a UMI-containing oligonucleotide to TCR cDNA was used. Tuberculin skin test biopsies came from sites injected with PPD in individuals with a positive Mantoux test. Before reverse transcription, total RNA that had not been cell sorted was treated with RQ1 DNase, with a target input of roughly 1 to 1,100 ng. Skin biopsy and whole blood libraries were made to test pipeline robustness in samples where T cells form a minority population. The CDR3 contains 16 residues, cysteine and phenylalanine counted. The entry retains the CDR3 DNA only, 48 bases that are in frame from base 1. Trimming removed 4 bases from V and 2 bases from J; the gene matches leave 6 bases unexplained.

Library preparation used UMI-ligation and nested PCR. Four rounds of PCR, run with the SP2 primer together with nested alpha and beta constant region primers, were used to amplify the ligated cDNA. For the blood and skin samples, TCR RNA was reverse transcribed with SuperScript IV using primers for the alpha and beta constant regions. Using T4 RNA ligase 1, an oligonucleotide carrying both the Illumina SP2 primer and a UMI was ligated onto the 3' end of the cDNA. To prevent hairpin formation, the 12-nucleotide UMI was made up of two random hexamers with an eight-base spacer between them. From the second PCR onward, the TCR alpha and beta chain libraries were handled separately, and dual indexing was used for multiplexing. After pooling, the indexed libraries were analyzed by capillary electrophoresis and sequenced on either an Illumina MiSeq or NextSeq. PhiX DNA at about 5-7% was spiked into libraries to increase base diversity and improve cluster recognition. As for how the authors treated the data: UMIs were extracted from read 2 by Demultiplexor and combined with the TCR sequence from read 1, and reads were split according to sample indices. Decombinator identified V and J genes and V-J junctions, assigning each TCR a five-part identifier including V and J deletions. Collapsinator relied on UMIs to correct both sequencing errors and PCR amplification heterogeneity, producing a UMI-based abundance for each TCR. CDR3Translator turned identifiers into nucleotide sequence, translated that sequence into amino acids, and pulled out CDR3 regions based on terminal motifs. After normalization to the amount of input RNA, the error-corrected alpha and beta TCR counts from blood and from skin were compared. TCRdb handled the public reads itself, with Q25 trimming in fastp and clone calling in MiXCR, and kept productive beta chains. Each CDR3 protein gets just one entry, which takes the most common genes and DNA from the rows behind it. The V and J calls come from TCRdb's annotation, not from the publication. Within this sample are 30,000 to 35,000 distinct CDR3 sequences, with about 6.7% of them counted one time only. Of the sample, approximately 3.1% falls within the top ten clones.

The receptor chain draws on TRBV23-1 and TRBJ2-1, with 9 junctional bases fitting TRBD1. TRBV23-1 belongs to the ORF category, with a function that is uncertain. This specimen was skin, taken from a tuberculin skin test site. This TCR was recovered from an adult in good health. CDR3 loop: CASSRPGTGPYNEQFF. The DNA sequence is as follows: TGCGCCAGCAGTCGGCCGGGGACAGGGCCCTACAATGAGCAGTTCTTC.